These T cell receptor beta chains were read from a single sample in a study of cytomegalovirus exposure and HLA in healthy donors. Profiled with immunoSEQ multiplex PCR; TCRdb holds only in-frame clones, not every one. The sample has about 150,000 clones, around two thirds seen once. The sequenced sample consisted of PBMCs. These receptors originate from a man younger than 35 in good health and CMV-seropositive. CDR3s include the opening cysteine and the closing phenylalanine or tryptophan. The order of the fields is V gene, clone size, J gene, CDR3 protein. Only some rows state a clone size, as once, few, many or a class for expanded clones.

V gene: TRBV30; clone size: .; J gene: TRBJ2-4; CDR3 protein: CAWKSRDIQYF
V gene: TRBV30; clone size: once; J gene: TRBJ2-2; CDR3 protein: CAWSVGGIAGELFF
V gene: TRBV6-6; clone size: .; J gene: TRBJ1-2; CDR3 protein: CATRPGGVYGYTF
V gene: TRBV6-1; clone size: .; J gene: TRBJ2-7; CDR3 protein: CASSDSWGEYEQYF
V gene: TRBV7-2; clone size: once; J gene: TRBJ2-2; CDR3 protein: CASSSRTVPGELFF
V gene: TRBV15; clone size: .; J gene: TRBJ2-6; CDR3 protein: CATSRDLGSGANVLTF
V gene: TRBV11-1; clone size: once; J gene: TRBJ2-7; CDR3 protein: CASSYAQASEIYEQYF
V gene: TRBV27; clone size: .; J gene: .; CDR3 protein: CASSPHLAGEYSSYEQYF
V gene: TRBV27; clone size: .; J gene: TRBJ1-6; CDR3 protein: CASTRGGTLNSPLHF
V gene: TRBV5-1; clone size: once; J gene: TRBJ2-7; CDR3 protein: CASSLWTGNSYEQYF
V gene: TRBV2; clone size: .; J gene: TRBJ1-4; CDR3 protein: CASGPSRKLFF
V gene: TRBV25-1; clone size: .; J gene: TRBJ2-5; CDR3 protein: CASVAGVETQYF
V gene: TRBV11-2; clone size: .; J gene: TRBJ1-4; CDR3 protein: CASSESGGAEEKLFF
V gene: TRBV2; clone size: .; J gene: TRBJ2-2; CDR3 protein: CASSIKTGELFF
V gene: TRBV28; clone size: .; J gene: TRBJ2-4; CDR3 protein: CASSGGDAGAKNIQYF